The 10 T cell receptor beta chains below all came from one sample that was sequenced in a study of blood T cells in healthy people across ages. The use of a sample-barcoded 5' primer and a J-beta primer mix characterized a second PCR of about 6 to 11 cycles. TCRdb processed the 5' RACE reads anew with MiXCR; each CDR3 protein has one entry. The sample has under 2 million distinct CDR3 sequences, roughly 32% seen once; the top ten hold 11%. The specimen sequenced was blood. Source of these receptors: a woman in her thirties in good health.

Many counts were recorded for this clonotype. The CDR3 sequence is CSVDLGRRGQYF. CDR3 coding DNA: TGCAGCGTTGATCTCGGGCGTCGGGGGCAGTACTTC. The chain is built from TRBV29-1 and TRBJ2-7; D may be TRBD2 (5 bases). The CDR3 is 12 residues long. CDR1 and CDR2 from the germline V gene are SQVTM and ANQGSEA. V shed 3 bases and J shed 9 bases, with 15 bases lying between them.

CDR3 DNA: TGTGCCAGCAGCGCGGATAGGAGGGCGGGGGAGCAGTACTTC. It translates to CASSADRRAGEQYF. The chain links TRBV11-2 to TRBJ2-7; maybe TRBD2 (6 bases). Germline lookup yields CDR1 SGHAT and CDR2 FQNNGV. CDR3 length: 14 residues. V lost 5 bases and J lost 7, with 18 bases in between.

This clonotype came up once. The junction departs from the called germline gene at one end, perhaps through a read error. The genes are TRBV7-7 and TRBJ2-1; the match to TRBD2 covers 11 bases. Germline V gene data show CDR1 as SSHAT and CDR2 as FNYEAQ (reference sequence). The CDR3 has 15 residues. The CDR3 reads CAGSLDLAGGNEQFF. The CDR3 nucleotides read TGTGCCGGCAGCTTGGACCTAGCGGGGGGTAATGAGCAGTTCTTC.

This clonotype was counted at least ten times. This chain joins TRBV10-3 and TRBJ2-3, with a possible D match to TRBD2 (5 bases). With 11 bases removed from V and 5 bases from J, the gap between germline ends came to 17 bases. Germline assignment: CDR1 ENHRY and CDR2 SYGVKD. This CDR3 spans 13 amino acids. CDR3 sequence: CASGSEERDTQYF. CDR3 nucleotides: TGTGCCTCGGGGTCCGAGGAGCGAGATACGCAGTATTTT.

Details on this clonotype: At one of its ends the junction is not consistent with the germline gene, which may arise from a read error. V and J are TRBV20-1 and TRBJ2-5, with D perhaps TRBD2 (6 bases). The J call is doubtful: the DNA matches TRBJ2-7 better. The CDR3 loop spans 15 amino acids. CDR1 is DFQATT, CDR2 SNEGSKA, per germline (reference sequence). In DNA, the CDR3 is TGCAGTACTAGAATCCCGTCAGGGACTCCCTACGAGCAGTACTTC. This translates into CSTRIPSGTPYEQYF.

The chain employs TRBV7-2 and TRBJ2-4; D may be TRBD1 (7 bases). This CDR3 has 16 residues. Per the germline V gene, CDR1 is SGHTA and CDR2 is FQGNSA. The V and J ends lost 6 bases and 13 bases respectively, with 28 bases between them. The CDR3 nucleotides read TGTGCCAGCAGTCACAGGTCGCCAGGGGGACGGAGGGAGCAGTACTTC. Protein sequence: CASSHRSPGGRREQYF.

The chain combines TRBV9 with TRBJ1-3; D is possibly TRBD1 (5 bases). The V and J ends lost 0 bases and 4 bases respectively, with 20 bases between them. This CDR3 has 18 amino acids. In germline, CDR1 is SGDLS, CDR2 YYNGEE. The CDR3 nucleotides are TGTGCCAGCAGCGTAGCCGCACTTCAGGGCTTTGGCGGAAACACCATATATTTT. This translates into CASSVAALQGFGGNTIYF.

In its sample, this clonotype was seen many times. J is TRBJ2-3 and V is TRBV27; D gene ambiguous. Looked up from germline, CDR1 is MNHEY and CDR2 is SMNVEV (reference sequence). Trimming stripped 1 base from V and 6 bases from J, with 14 bases between. The CDR3 covers 15 residues. The CDR3 DNA is TGTGCCAGCAGTTTATTTCCTACAAAAGTCGATACGCAGTATTTT. Translated: CASSLFPTKVDTQYF.

This clonotype has just a few counts. This chain joins TRBV5-1 and TRBJ1-2; TRBD1 matches at 7 bases. Germline lookup yields CDR1 SGHRS and CDR2 YFSETQ. Trimming cost V 4 bases and J 1 base; bases outside gene matches: 10. The CDR3 contains 16 residues. The CDR3 DNA reads TGCGCCAGCAGCCCTACGGACAGGAAAAATAACTATGGCTACACCTTC. Translated: CASSPTDRKNNYGYTF. Based on the CDR3 plus reference TRBV5-1 and TRBJ1-2, the full variable domain is KAGVTQTPRYLIKTRGQQVTLSCSPISGHRSVSWYQQTPGQGLQFLFEYFSETQRNKGNFPGRFSGRQFSNSRSEMNVSTLELGDSALYLCASSPTDRKNNYGYTFGSGTRLTVV.

This clonotype was seen many times. CDR3 DNA: TGTGCCAGCAGTGGGACAGCTAACTATGGCTACACCTTC. This translates into CASSGTANYGYTF. The chain employs TRBV6-1 and TRBJ1-2, with a weak D call TRBD1 (6 bases). Germline V lookup: CDR1 MNHNS, CDR2 SASEGT. V was clipped by 4 bases and J by 0 bases, with 6 bases between them. The CDR3 is 13 amino acids.